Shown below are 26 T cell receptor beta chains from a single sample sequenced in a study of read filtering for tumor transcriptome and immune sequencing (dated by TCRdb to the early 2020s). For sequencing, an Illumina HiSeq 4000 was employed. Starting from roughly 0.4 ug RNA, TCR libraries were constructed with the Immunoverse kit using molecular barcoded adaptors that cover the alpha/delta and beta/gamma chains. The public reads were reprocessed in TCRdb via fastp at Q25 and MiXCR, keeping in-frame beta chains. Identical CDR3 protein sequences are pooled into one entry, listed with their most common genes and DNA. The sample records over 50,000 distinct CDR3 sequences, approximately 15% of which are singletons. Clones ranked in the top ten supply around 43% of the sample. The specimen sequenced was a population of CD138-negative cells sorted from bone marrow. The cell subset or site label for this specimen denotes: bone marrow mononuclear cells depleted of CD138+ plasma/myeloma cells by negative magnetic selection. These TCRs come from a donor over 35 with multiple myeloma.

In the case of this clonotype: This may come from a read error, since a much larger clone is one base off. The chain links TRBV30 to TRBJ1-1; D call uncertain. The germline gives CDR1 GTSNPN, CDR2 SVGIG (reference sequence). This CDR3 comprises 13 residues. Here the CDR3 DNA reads TGTGCCTGGAGGTGGAGGGAGAACACTGGAGCTTTCTTT. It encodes CAWRWRENTGAFF.

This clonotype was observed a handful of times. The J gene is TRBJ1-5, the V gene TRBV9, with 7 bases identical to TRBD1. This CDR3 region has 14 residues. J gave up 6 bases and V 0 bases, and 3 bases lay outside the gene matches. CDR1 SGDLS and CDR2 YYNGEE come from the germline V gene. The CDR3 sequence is CASSVEGGLQPQHF. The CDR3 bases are TGTGCCAGCAGCGTAGAAGGGGGCCTTCAGCCCCAGCATTTT.

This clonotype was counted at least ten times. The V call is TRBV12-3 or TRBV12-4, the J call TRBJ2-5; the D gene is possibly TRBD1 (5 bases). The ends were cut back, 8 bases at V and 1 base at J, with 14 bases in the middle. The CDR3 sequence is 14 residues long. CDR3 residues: CASVISGFQETQYF. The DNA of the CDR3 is TGTGCCAGCGTAATCTCAGGGTTCCAAGAGACCCAGTACTTC.

CDR3 DNA sequence: TGTGCCAGCAGTCAACGGGGAGGGACAGGGGTCCACAATGAGCAGTTCTTC. Protein: CASSQRGGTGVHNEQFF. The chain carries TRBV27 and TRBJ2-1; 10 bases align to TRBD1. J gave up 5 bases and V 5 bases, and 12 bases lay outside the gene matches. This CDR3 has 17 residues. Germline V gene lookup returns CDR1 MNHEY and CDR2 SMNVEV (reference sequence).

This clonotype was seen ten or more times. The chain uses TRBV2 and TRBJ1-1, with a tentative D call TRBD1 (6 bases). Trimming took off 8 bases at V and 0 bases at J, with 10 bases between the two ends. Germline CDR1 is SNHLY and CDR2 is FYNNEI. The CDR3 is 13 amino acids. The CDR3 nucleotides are TGTGCCAGCGAGGGGGGGATGAACACTGAAGCTTTCTTT. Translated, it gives CASEGGMNTEAFF.

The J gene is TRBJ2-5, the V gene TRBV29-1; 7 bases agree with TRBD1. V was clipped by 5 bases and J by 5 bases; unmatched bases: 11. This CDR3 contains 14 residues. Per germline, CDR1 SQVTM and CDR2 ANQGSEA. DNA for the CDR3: TGCAGCGTTTGTGGCAGGGGGTTTTCGGAGACCCAGTACTTC. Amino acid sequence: CSVCGRGFSETQYF.

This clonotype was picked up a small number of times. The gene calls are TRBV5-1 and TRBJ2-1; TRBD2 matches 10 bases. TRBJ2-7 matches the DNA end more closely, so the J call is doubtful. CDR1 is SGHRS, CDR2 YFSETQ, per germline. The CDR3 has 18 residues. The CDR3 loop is CASSLAPLAGASYNEQYF. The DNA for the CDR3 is TGCGCCAGCAGCTTGGCCCCGCTAGCGGGGGCCTCCTACAATGAGCAGTACTTC.

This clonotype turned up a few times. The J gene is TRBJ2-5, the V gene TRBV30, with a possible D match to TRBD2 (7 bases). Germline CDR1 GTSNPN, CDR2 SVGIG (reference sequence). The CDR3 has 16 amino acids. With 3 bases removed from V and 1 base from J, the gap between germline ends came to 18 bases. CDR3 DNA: TGTGCCTGGAGGCGGGGGCTAGCTTTATTCCAAGAGACCCAGTACTTC. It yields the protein CAWRRGLALFQETQYF.

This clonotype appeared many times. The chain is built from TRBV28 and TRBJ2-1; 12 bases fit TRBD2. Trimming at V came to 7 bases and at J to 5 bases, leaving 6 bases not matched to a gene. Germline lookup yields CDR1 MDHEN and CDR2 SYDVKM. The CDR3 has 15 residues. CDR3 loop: CASNPTSGRDNEQFF. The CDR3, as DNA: TGTGCCAGCAACCCGACTAGCGGGAGAGACAATGAGCAGTTCTTC.

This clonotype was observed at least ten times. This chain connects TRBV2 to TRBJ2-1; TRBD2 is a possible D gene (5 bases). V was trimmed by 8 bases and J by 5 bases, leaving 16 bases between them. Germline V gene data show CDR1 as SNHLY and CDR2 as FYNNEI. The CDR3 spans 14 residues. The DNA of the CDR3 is TGTGCCAGCTGTACGGCCGGGGTAAACAATGAGCAGTTCTTC. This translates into CASCTAGVNNEQFF.

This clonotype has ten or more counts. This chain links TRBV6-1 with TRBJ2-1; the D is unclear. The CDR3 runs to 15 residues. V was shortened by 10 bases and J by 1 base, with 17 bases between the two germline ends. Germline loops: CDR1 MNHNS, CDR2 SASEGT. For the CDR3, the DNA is TGTGCCATCGCGGCTCCTACCCTTTCCTACAATGAGCAGTTCTTC. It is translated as CAIAAPTLSYNEQFF.

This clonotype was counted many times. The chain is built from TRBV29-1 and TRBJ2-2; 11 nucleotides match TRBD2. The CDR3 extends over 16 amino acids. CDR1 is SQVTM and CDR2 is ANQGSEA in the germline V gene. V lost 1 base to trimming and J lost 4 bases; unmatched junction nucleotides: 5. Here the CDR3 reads CSVEVPSGRPTGELFF. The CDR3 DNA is TGCAGCGTTGAAGTGCCTAGCGGGAGGCCCACCGGGGAGCTGTTTTTT.

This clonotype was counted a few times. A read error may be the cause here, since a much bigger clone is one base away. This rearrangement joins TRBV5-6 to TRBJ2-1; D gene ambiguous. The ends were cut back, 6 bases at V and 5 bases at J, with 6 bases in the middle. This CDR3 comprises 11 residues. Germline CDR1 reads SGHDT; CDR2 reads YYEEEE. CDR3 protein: CASTENNEQFF. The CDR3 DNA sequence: TGTGCCAGCACCGAAAACAATGAGCAGTTCTTC.

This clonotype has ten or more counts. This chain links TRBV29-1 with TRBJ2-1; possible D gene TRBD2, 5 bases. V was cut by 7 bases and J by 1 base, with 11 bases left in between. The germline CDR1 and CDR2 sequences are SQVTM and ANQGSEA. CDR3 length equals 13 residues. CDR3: CSGREGSYNEQFF. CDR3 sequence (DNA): TGCAGCGGCCGGGAAGGTTCCTACAATGAGCAGTTCTTC.

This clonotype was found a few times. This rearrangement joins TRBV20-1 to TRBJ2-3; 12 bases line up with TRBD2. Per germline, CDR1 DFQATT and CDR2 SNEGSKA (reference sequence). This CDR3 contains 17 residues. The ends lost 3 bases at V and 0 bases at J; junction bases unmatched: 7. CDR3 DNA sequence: TGCAGTGCTAGTGGGACTAGCGGGCTTCCTAGCACAGATACGCAGTATTTT. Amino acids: CSASGTSGLPSTDTQYF.

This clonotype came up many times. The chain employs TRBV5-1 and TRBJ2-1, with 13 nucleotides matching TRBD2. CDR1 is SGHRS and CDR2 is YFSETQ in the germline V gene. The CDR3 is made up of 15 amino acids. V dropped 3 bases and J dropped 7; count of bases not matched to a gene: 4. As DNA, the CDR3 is TGCGCCAGCAGCTCCGGGACTAGCGGGAAGAATGAGCAGTTCTTC. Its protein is CASSSGTSGKNEQFF.

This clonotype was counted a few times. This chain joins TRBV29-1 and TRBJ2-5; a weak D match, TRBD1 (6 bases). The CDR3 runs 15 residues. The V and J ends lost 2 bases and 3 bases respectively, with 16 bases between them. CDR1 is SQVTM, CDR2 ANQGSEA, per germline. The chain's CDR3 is CSVEFFNRVEETQYF. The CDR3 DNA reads TGCAGCGTTGAATTCTTTAACAGGGTCGAAGAGACCCAGTACTTC.

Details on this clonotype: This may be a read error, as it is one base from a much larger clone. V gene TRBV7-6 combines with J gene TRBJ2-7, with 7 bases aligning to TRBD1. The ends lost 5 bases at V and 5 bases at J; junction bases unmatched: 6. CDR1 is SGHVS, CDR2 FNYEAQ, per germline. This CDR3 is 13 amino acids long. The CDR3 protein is CASSKNRGHEQYF. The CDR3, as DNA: TGTGCCAGCAGCAAAAACAGGGGTCACGAGCAGTACTTC.

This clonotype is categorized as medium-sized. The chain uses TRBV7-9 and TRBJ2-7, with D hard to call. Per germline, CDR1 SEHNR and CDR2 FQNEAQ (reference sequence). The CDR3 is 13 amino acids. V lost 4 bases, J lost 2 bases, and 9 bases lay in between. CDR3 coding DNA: TGTGCCAGCAGCTCTGGCAGGACCTACGAGCAGTACTTC. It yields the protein CASSSGRTYEQYF. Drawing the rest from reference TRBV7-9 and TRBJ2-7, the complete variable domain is DTGVSQNPRHKITKRGQNVTFRCDPISEHNRLYWYRQTLGQGPEFLTYFQNEAQLEKSRLLSDRFSAERPKGSFSTLEIQRTEQGDSAMYLCASSSGRTYEQYFGPGTRLTVT.

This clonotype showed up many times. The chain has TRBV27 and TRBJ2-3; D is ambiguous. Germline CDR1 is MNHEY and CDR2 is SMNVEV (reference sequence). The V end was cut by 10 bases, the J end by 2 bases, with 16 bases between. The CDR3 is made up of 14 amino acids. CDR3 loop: CATRITQLTDTQYF. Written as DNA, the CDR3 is TGTGCCACCCGCATTACTCAGCTCACAGATACGCAGTATTTT.

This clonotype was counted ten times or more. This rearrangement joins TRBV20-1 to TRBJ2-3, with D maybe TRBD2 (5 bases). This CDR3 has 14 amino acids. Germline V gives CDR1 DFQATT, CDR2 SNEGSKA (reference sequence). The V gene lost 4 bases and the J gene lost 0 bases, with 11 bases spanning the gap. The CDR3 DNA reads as TGCAGTGCTAAACCAGGCGGGAGCACAGATACGCAGTATTTT. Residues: CSAKPGGSTDTQYF.

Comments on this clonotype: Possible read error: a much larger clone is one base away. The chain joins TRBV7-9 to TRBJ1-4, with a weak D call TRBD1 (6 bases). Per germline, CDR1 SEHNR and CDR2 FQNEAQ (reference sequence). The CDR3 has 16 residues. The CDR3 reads CASSLGFGGPNEKRFF. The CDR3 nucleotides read TGTGCCAGCAGCTTAGGCTTCGGGGGGCCTAATGAAAAACGGTTTTTT.

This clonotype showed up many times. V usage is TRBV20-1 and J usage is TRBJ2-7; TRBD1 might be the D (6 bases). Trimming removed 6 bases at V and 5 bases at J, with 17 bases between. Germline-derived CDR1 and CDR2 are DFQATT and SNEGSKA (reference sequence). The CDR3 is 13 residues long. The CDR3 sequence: CSASNQGRDEQYF. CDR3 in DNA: TGCAGTGCATCAAACCAGGGGCGGGACGAGCAGTACTTC.

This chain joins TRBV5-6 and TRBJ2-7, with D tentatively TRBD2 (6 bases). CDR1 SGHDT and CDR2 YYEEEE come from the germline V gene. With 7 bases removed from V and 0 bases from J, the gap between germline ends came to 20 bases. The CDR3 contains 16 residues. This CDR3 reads CASAGGADGSSYEQYF. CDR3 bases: TGTGCCAGCGCCGGGGGAGCGGACGGGAGCTCCTACGAGCAGTACTTC.

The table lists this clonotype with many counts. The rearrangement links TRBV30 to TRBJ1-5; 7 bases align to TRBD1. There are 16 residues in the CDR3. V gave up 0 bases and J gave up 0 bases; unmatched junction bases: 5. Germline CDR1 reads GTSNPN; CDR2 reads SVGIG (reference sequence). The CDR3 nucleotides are TGTGCCTGGAGTGTAGACAGGGCCGATAGCAATCAGCCCCAGCATTTT. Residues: CAWSVDRADSNQPQHF.

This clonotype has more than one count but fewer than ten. In nucleotides, the CDR3 is TGCGCCAATCGAGAAGATGGGAGACAGATTGATGAGCAGTACTTC. This gives the protein CANREDGRQIDEQYF. The chain joins TRBV23-1 to TRBJ2-7, with D perhaps TRBD1 or TRBD2 (5 bases each). TRBV23-1 is annotated as an ORF whose role is uncertain. The CDR3 spans 15 residues. V was shortened by 10 bases and J by 7 bases, with 26 bases between the two germline ends.